The 29 T cell receptor beta chains reported below all come from one sample, sequenced in a study of T cells after somatic rescue of genetic block (dated by TCRdb to the early 2020s). Library creation used the immunoSEQ multiplex PCR assay. TCRdb retrieved this table from immuneACCESS and kept in-frame rearrangements only. Not all clones are present; in checked studies, unresolved V genes account for under half, and no reason is known for the remainder. The sample includes about 120,000 clones, with over 80% observed a single time. Approximately 1.4% of the sample lies in the top ten. The sequenced sample consisted of peripheral blood mononuclear cells (PBMCs). These receptors came from a woman younger than 35.

V usage is TRBV2 and J usage is TRBJ1-1, with a possible D match to TRBD1 (5 bases). The V end was cut by 3 bases, the J end by 1 base, with 12 bases between. The CDR3 contains 15 residues. Germline loops: CDR1 SNHLY, CDR2 FYNNEI. CDR3 amino acids: CASSERGVGNTEAFF. DNA for the CDR3: TGTGCCAGCAGTGAGCGGGGGGTGGGGAACACTGAAGCTTTCTTT.

V gene TRBV5-5 combines with J gene TRBJ1-2; no definite D call. CDR3 length: 13 residues. The V and J ends lost 4 bases and 8 bases respectively, with 15 bases between them. The germline CDR1 and CDR2 sequences are SGHKS and YYEKEE (reference sequence). In DNA form, the CDR3 reads TGTGCCAGCAGCCCCCCATCGTTCGGAGGCTACACCTTC. This sequence encodes CASSPPSFGGYTF.

The chain carries TRBV15 and TRBJ2-5, with 13 bases lining up with TRBD2. The V gene end was trimmed by 5 bases and the J gene end by 12 bases; junction bases not matched to a gene: 12. The CDR3 is 15 residues long. CDR1 is LNHNV, CDR2 YYDKDF, per germline (reference sequence). The CDR3 here is CATSGGTSGANVEYF. CDR3 DNA: TGTGCCACCAGCGGAGGGACTAGCGGGGCCAATGTGGAGTACTTC.

The rearrangement joins TRBV29-1 to TRBJ1-2; 8 positions agree with TRBD1. Unmatched junction bases numbered 8, after V lost 3 bases and J lost 8 bases. CDR1 SQVTM and CDR2 ANQGSEA come from the germline V gene. The length of the CDR3 is 13 residues. The CDR3 region has the DNA TGCAGCGTTGATACGGACAGGGAGGGCGGCTACACCTTC. It codes for CSVDTDREGGYTF.

V usage is TRBV6-4 and J usage is TRBJ2-3; 9 bases align to TRBD2. CDR1 MRHNA and CDR2 SNTAGT come from the germline V gene. Trimming at V came to 3 bases and at J to 3 bases, leaving 4 bases not matched to a gene. The CDR3 consists of 15 residues. The CDR3 loop is CASSESSGGTDTQYF. CDR3 nucleotide sequence: TGTGCCAGCAGTGAATCCAGCGGGGGGACAGATACGCAGTATTTT.

The V gene is TRBV6-5, the J gene TRBJ2-2; 8 bases agree with TRBD1. V shed 6 bases and J 2 bases; nucleotides not matched to a gene: 5. CDR1 is MNHEY, CDR2 SVGAGI, per germline. There are 15 residues in the CDR3. The CDR3: CASSGQGANTGELFF. In DNA, the CDR3 is TGTGCCAGCAGCGGACAGGGTGCCAACACCGGGGAGCTGTTTTTT.

This rearrangement joins TRBV5-4 to TRBJ1-1; TRBD1 is a possible D gene (6 bases). Germline CDR1 and CDR2: SGHNT and YYREEE (reference sequence). This CDR3 contains 14 residues. The V gene lost 0 bases and the J gene lost 4 bases, with 10 bases spanning the gap. The CDR3 region is CASSLGGGLTEAFF. The CDR3 DNA follows: TGTGCCAGCAGCTTGGGGGGGGGCCTCACTGAAGCTTTCTTT.

This rearrangement joins TRBV5-1 to TRBJ1-1; possibly TRBD1 for D (6 bases). CDR3 size: 14 residues. Trimming shortened V by 3 bases and J by 2 bases, and 11 bases separated the two germline ends. Germline V gene sequence: CDR1 SGHRS, CDR2 YFSETQ. The CDR3 spells CASSSGGGNTEAFF. As DNA, the CDR3 is TGCGCCAGCAGCTCCGGAGGGGGAAACACTGAAGCTTTCTTT.

V and J are TRBV19 and TRBJ1-2; 9 bases fit TRBD1. Trimming at V came to 9 bases and at J to 7 bases, leaving 15 bases not matched to a gene. The CDR3 spans 15 residues. Germline CDR1 LNHDA, CDR2 SQIVND (reference sequence). Here the CDR3 DNA reads TGTGCCAGCTTCTTTCCGGGACAGGGAATTGGTGGCTACACCTTC. Translating gives CASFFPGQGIGGYTF.

The CDR3, as DNA: TGTGCCAGCAGACCTACAGGGGGTGGTTCCTACGAGCAGTACTTC. It translates to CASRPTGGGSYEQYF. This chain links TRBV6-5 with TRBJ2-7; TRBD1 aligns across 8 bases. CDR1 is MNHEY, CDR2 SVGAGI, per germline. The CDR3 length is 15 residues. V dropped 6 bases and J dropped 1; count of bases not matched to a gene: 8.

The chain carries TRBV7-6 and TRBJ2-7; D is ambiguous. Germline CDR1 is SGHVS and CDR2 is FNYEAQ. V lost 5 bases to trimming and J lost 6 bases, with 20 bases between them. The CDR3 is made up of 15 amino acids. In nucleotides, the CDR3 is TGTGCCAGCAGCCTCGTGTCCGGCCACAAGGGCGAGCAGTACTTC. Its protein is CASSLVSGHKGEQYF.

In this sample, this clone turned up once. The chain employs TRBV28 and TRBJ1-1; D is ambiguous. The ends were cut back, 7 bases at V and 3 bases at J, with 18 bases in the middle. Germline lookup yields CDR1 MDHEN and CDR2 SYDVKM. The CDR3 has 15 residues. CDR3 sequence reads: CASTSRRTVYTEAFF. DNA of the CDR3: TGTGCCAGCACTTCACGACGGACTGTTTACACTGAAGCTTTCTTT.

The chain uses TRBV4-2 and TRBJ2-3; TRBD2 might be the D (6 bases). V was pared by 5 bases and J by 3 bases, with 21 bases between. This CDR3 is 17 amino acids long. Germline V gene data show CDR1 as LGHNA and CDR2 as YNFKEQ. CDR3 coding DNA: TGTGCCAGCAGCGAACGATACCGGGACTCTAATACAGATACGCAGTATTTT. Encoded protein: CASSERYRDSNTDTQYF.

The chain joins TRBV7-7 to TRBJ2-2; 9 bases are a match to TRBD1. The ends lost 3 bases at V and 6 bases at J; junction bases unmatched: 5. The germline gives CDR1 SSHAT, CDR2 FNYEAQ (reference sequence). The CDR3 runs 15 residues. CDR3 region: CASSLGQGQSGELFF. The DNA for the CDR3 is TGTGCCAGCAGCTTGGGACAGGGCCAGTCCGGGGAGCTGTTTTTT. The full variable domain, completed using reference TRBV7-7 and TRBJ2-2, is GAGVSQSPRYKVTKRGQDVTLRCDPISSHATLYWYQQALGQGPEFLTYFNYEAQPDKSGLPSDRFSAERPEGSISTLTIQRTEQRDSAMYRCASSLGQGQSGELFFGEGSRLTVL.

The rearrangement uses TRBV7-9 and TRBJ2-1; D may match TRBD1 or TRBD2 (5 bases each). CDR1 and CDR2 from the germline V gene are SEHNR and FQNEAQ (reference sequence). The ends were cut back, 5 bases at V and 4 bases at J, with 9 bases in the middle. The CDR3 is 13 residues long. The CDR3 sequence: CASSLGEYNEQFF. CDR3 DNA sequence: TGTGCCAGCAGCCTAGGGGAGTACAATGAGCAGTTCTTC.

This clone was counted once. The chain has TRBV7-3 and TRBJ1-4; unclear D gene. The V end was cut by 5 bases, the J end by 8 bases, with 12 bases between. The V gene's germline CDR1 is SGHTA and CDR2 FQGTGA. CDR3 size: 13 residues. CDR3 loop: CASSAGVGEKLFF. CDR3 DNA: TGTGCCAGCAGCGCCGGGGTGGGGGAAAAACTGTTTTTT. Drawing the rest from reference TRBV7-3 and TRBJ1-4, the complete variable domain is GAGVSQTPSNKVTEKGKYVELRCDPISGHTALYWYRQSLGQGPEFLIYFQGTGAADDSGLPNDRFFAVRPEGSVSTLKIQRTERGDSAVYLCASSAGVGEKLFFGSGTQLSVL.

The CDR3 region is CASSLFTEAFF. The CDR3 DNA follows: TGTGCCAGCAGTTTATTCACTGAAGCTTTCTTT. The V call is TRBV28, the J call TRBJ1-1; D call uncertain. Germline V gene data show CDR1 as MDHEN and CDR2 as SYDVKM. Between the trimmed V and J ends, which lost 1 base and 4 bases, there was a span of 1 base. The CDR3 runs to 11 residues.

The chain carries TRBV5-6 and TRBJ1-1; D not resolved. CDR1 SGHDT and CDR2 YYEEEE come from the germline V gene. CDR3 size: 14 residues. V lost 2 bases, J lost 5 bases, and 13 bases lay in between. The CDR3 DNA follows: TGTGCCAGCAGCTTTAGACGCCCAAGGACTGAAGCTTTCTTT. Protein product: CASSFRRPRTEAFF. Supplemented by reference TRBV5-6 and TRBJ1-1, the full variable domain reads DAGVTQSPTHLIKTRGQQVTLRCSPKSGHDTVSWYQQALGQGPQFIFQYYEEEERQRGNFPDRFSGHQFPNYSSELNVNALLLGDSALYLCASSFRRPRTEAFFGQGTRLTVV.

The chain carries TRBV5-1 and TRBJ2-7; 10 bases fit TRBD2. The trim removed 8 bases at V and 4 bases at J, leaving 3 bases unmatched. Germline V lookup: CDR1 SGHRS, CDR2 YFSETQ. The length of the CDR3 is 12 residues. The CDR3 DNA reads as TGCGCCAGTAGCGGGGGGAGGTACGAGCAGTACTTC. Translation: CASSGGRYEQYF.

The chain has TRBV7-9 and TRBJ2-1; 10 nucleotides match TRBD2. Germline V lookup: CDR1 SEHNR, CDR2 FQNEAQ (reference sequence). The ends lost 6 bases at V and 0 bases at J; junction bases unmatched: 5. This CDR3 has 16 amino acids. The CDR3 DNA reads TGTGCCAGCAGTCCTCCTAGCGGGGGCTCCTACAATGAGCAGTTCTTC. Encoded protein: CASSPPSGGSYNEQFF.

The chain couples TRBV5-1 to TRBJ1-6; a possible D gene is TRBD1 (6 bases). V gave up 5 bases and J gave up 0 bases, with 18 bases separating them. The CDR3 runs to 18 residues. The germline V gene has CDR1 SGHRS and CDR2 YFSETQ. The CDR3 region has the DNA TGCGCCAGCAGGCGCCTCCCTAGGGGGAGCTCCTATAATTCACCCCTCCACTTT. This sequence encodes CASRRLPRGSSYNSPLHF.

The V call is TRBV11-3, the J call TRBJ1-5; D not certain. The CDR3 sequence is 14 residues long. Between the trimmed V and J ends, which lost 1 base and 8 bases, there was a span of 12 bases. The V gene's germline CDR1 is SGHNT and CDR2 YENEEA. CDR3 loop: CASSLVRPDKPQHF. The CDR3 DNA reads as TGTGCCAGCAGCTTAGTTCGGCCAGACAAGCCCCAGCATTTT.

This chain joins TRBV2 and TRBJ1-2; D gene uncertain. V lost 7 bases to trimming and J lost 8 bases, with 14 bases between them. The CDR3 is 12 residues long. CDR1 is SNHLY, CDR2 FYNNEI, per germline. CDR3 in amino acids: CASTRSLGGYTF. DNA for the CDR3: TGTGCCAGCACTCGCTCCCTGGGGGGCTACACCTTC.

V usage is TRBV4-2 and J usage is TRBJ1-2; D may be TRBD1 (6 bases). Germline CDR1 LGHNA, CDR2 YNFKEQ. The V end was cut by 0 bases, the J end by 0 bases, with 8 bases between. This CDR3 spans 15 amino acids. The CDR3 loop reads CASSQEHRANYGYTF. CDR3 bases: TGTGCCAGCAGCCAAGAGCACAGGGCTAACTATGGCTACACCTTC.

The V gene is TRBV11-3, the J gene TRBJ2-7; D gene unclear. CDR1 and CDR2 (germline): SGHNT, YENEEA. This CDR3 region has 12 residues. V was cut by 5 bases and J by 6 bases, with 11 bases left in between. Here the CDR3 DNA reads TGTGCCAGCAGCCCCCGGATCAGCGAGCAGTACTTC. Protein: CASSPRISEQYF. The full variable domain, its missing parts supplied by reference TRBV11-3 and TRBJ2-7, is EAGVVQSPRYKIIEKKQPVAFWCNPISGHNTLYWYLQNLGQGPELLIRYENEEAVDDSQLPKDRFSAERLKGVDSTLKIQPAELGDSAVYLCASSPRISEQYFGPGTRLTVT.

V usage is TRBV2 and J usage is TRBJ1-2; TRBD1 might be the D (5 bases). Germline loops: CDR1 SNHLY, CDR2 FYNNEI. V was clipped by 7 bases and J by 0 bases, with 15 bases between them. The CDR3 has 15 residues. The chain's CDR3 is CASTERGASNYGYTF. The CDR3 DNA reads as TGTGCCAGCACCGAAAGAGGGGCATCTAACTATGGCTACACCTTC.

This clone was seen more than once but under ten times. The chain recombines TRBV7-9 with TRBJ1-2, with 7 bases fitting TRBD1. The trim removed 0 bases at V and 3 bases at J, leaving 1 base unmatched. The CDR3 runs to 14 residues. Germline V gene data show CDR1 as SEHNR and CDR2 as FQNEAQ (reference sequence). The CDR3 sequence is CASSLAGTDYGYTF. The CDR3 DNA follows: TGTGCCAGCAGCTTAGCCGGGACAGACTATGGCTACACCTTC.

V gene TRBV5-1 combines with J gene TRBJ2-7, with 10 bases identical to TRBD1. V gave up 0 bases and J gave up 5 bases; unmatched junction bases: 2. This CDR3 region has 14 residues. The germline gives CDR1 SGHRS, CDR2 YFSETQ. The CDR3 is CASSLVGQGNEQYF. The CDR3 nucleotides are TGCGCCAGCAGCTTGGTGGGACAGGGGAACGAGCAGTACTTC.

This clone was observed a few times. The gene calls are TRBV12-5 and TRBJ1-4, with 8 bases matching TRBD1. Germline V gene lookup returns CDR1 LGHNT and CDR2 FRNRAP. This CDR3 region has 15 residues. After removal of 1 base from V and 6 bases from J, the junction contained 4 bases not matched to a gene. CDR3 residues: CASGLGQGIHEKLFF. The CDR3 DNA follows: TGTGCTAGTGGTTTGGGACAGGGGATTCATGAAAAACTGTTTTTT.